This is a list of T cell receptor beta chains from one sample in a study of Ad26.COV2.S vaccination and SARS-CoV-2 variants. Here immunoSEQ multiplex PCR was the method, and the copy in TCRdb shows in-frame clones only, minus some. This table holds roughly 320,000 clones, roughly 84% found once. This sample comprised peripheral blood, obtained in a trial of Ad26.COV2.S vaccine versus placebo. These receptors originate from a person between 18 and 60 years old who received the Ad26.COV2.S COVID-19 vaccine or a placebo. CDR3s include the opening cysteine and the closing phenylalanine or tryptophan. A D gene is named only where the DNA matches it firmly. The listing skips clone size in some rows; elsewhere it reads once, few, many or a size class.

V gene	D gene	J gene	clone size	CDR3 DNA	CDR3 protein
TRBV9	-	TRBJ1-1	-	TGTGCCAGCAGCCCGCAGGGGAACACTGAAGCTTTCTTT	CASSPQGNTEAFF
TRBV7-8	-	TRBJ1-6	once	TGTGCCAGCAGCCCCGCGATGGGGGAAAGTTCACCCCTCCACTTT	CASSPAMGESSPLHF
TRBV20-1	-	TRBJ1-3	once	TGCAGTGCTGGGGGGGTAGGCACCATATATTTT	CSAGGVGTIYF
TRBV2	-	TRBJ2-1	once	TGTGCCAGCAGTGTTAGGGCGGTCTACAATGAGCAGTTCTTC	CASSVRAVYNEQFF
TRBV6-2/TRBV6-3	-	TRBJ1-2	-	TGTGCCAGCAGTCTCATCAGGAGCCCCATCTATGGCTACACCTTC	CASSLIRSPIYGYTF
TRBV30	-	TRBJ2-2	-	TGTGCCTGGAAGAAGGGTATGAACACCGGGGAGCTGTTTTTT	CAWKKGMNTGELFF
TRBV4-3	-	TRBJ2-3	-	TGCGCCAGCAGGGTGCCGGGCACAGATACGCAGTATTTT	CASRVPGTDTQYF
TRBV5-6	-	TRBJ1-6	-	TGTGCCAGCAGCTTGGACAGTTATAATTCACCCCTCCACTTT	CASSLDSYNSPLHF
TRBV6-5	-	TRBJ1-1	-	TGTGCCAGCAGTCCTGGGGGCCGGGTCACTGAAGCTTTCTTT	CASSPGGRVTEAFF
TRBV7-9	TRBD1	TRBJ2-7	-	TGTGCCAGCAGCCCGGACAGGGGGCAGGTCGAGCAGTACTTC	CASSPDRGQVEQYF
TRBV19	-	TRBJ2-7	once	TGTGCCAGTAGTATCCCGTCAGGGAGCTCCTACGAGCAGTACTTC	CASSIPSGSSYEQYF
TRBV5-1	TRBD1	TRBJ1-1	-	TGCGCCAGCAGCTTAGGGGGCGGATCGACTGAAGCTTTCTTT	CASSLGGGSTEAFF
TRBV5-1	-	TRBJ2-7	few	TGCGCCAGCAGCTTGGCCCGTGGATTTAGGGCCTACGAGCAGTACTTC	CASSLARGFRAYEQYF
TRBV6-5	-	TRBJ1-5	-	TGTGCCAGCAGACCGCAGGGAGGCAATCAGCCCCAGCATTTT	CASRPQGGNQPQHF
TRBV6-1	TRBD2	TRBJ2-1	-	TGTGCCAGCAGTGAAGGACCTAGCGGGGGGCATGAGCAGTTCTTC	CASSEGPSGGHEQFF
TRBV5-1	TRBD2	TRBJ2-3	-	TGCGCCAGCAGGCTAGCGGGGGAGACAGATACGCAGTATTTT	CASRLAGETDTQYF